Presented here are 27 T cell receptor beta chains from one specimen sequenced in a study of blood T cell repertoires in COVID-19. Method: immunoSEQ multiplex PCR; TCRdb's copy keeps in-frame clones and lacks some. The data contain under 350,000 clones, about nine tenths of them seen just once; the ten biggest clones take up 2% to 2.5%. The sample taken for sequencing was peripheral blood. Source of these receptors: a man over 45 with acute or convalescent COVID-19.

The chain uses TRBV29-1 and TRBJ2-7; 7 bases match TRBD1. The V and J ends lost 6 bases and 4 bases, in that order; junction bases with no gene match: 9. The CDR3 is 13 residues long. Per the germline V gene, CDR1 is SQVTM and CDR2 is ANQGSEA. CDR3 region: CSVWDSKEYEQYF. CDR3 nucleotide sequence: TGCAGCGTGTGGGACAGCAAGGAGTACGAGCAGTACTTC.

The V call is TRBV9, the J call TRBJ2-3; 9 nucleotides match TRBD1. The CDR3 has 15 residues. Germline CDR1 SGDLS, CDR2 YYNGEE. Unmatched junction bases numbered 7, after V lost 5 bases and J lost 3 bases. The CDR3, as DNA: TGTGCCAGCAGACCCACAGGGGGCGCAACAGATACGCAGTATTTT. It yields the protein CASRPTGGATDTQYF. The complete variable domain, with remaining parts taken from reference TRBV9 and TRBJ2-3, reads DSGVTQTPKHLITATGQRVTLRCSPRSGDLSVYWYQQSLDQGLQFLIQYYNGEERAKGNILERFSAQQFPDLHSELNLSSLELGDSALYFCASRPTGGATDTQYFGPGTRLTVL.

The chain recombines TRBV6-5 with TRBJ2-7; D gene unclear. The CDR3 length is 12 residues. Germline V gene data show CDR1 as MNHEY and CDR2 as SVGAGI. V was clipped by 6 bases and J by 10 bases, with 16 bases between them. DNA for the CDR3: TGTGCCAGCAGGGCACAGTCATGGGCACAGTACTTC. Protein: CASRAQSWAQYF.

CDR3 amino acids: CASRTGVGEQYF. CDR3 sequence (DNA): TGTGCCAGTCGGACAGGGGTCGGCGAGCAGTACTTC. The chain couples TRBV19 to TRBJ2-7, with 9 nucleotides matching TRBD1. The CDR3 has 12 residues. Trimming removed 8 bases from V and 6 bases from J; junction bases left unmatched: 5. The germline gives CDR1 LNHDA, CDR2 SQIVND (reference sequence).

This clone was seen only a few times. This chain connects TRBV3-1 (or the pseudogene TRBV3-2) to TRBJ2-5; D uncertain. Trimming took off 2 bases at V and 5 bases at J, with 12 bases between the two ends. Germline CDR1 and CDR2: LGHDT and YNNKEL (reference sequence). This CDR3 contains 14 residues. DNA of the CDR3: TGTGCCAGCAGCCAAATTACTCCCGGGGAGACCCAGTACTTC. Translated, it gives CASSQITPGETQYF.

The chain joins TRBV5-4 to TRBJ2-5, with 11 positions matching TRBD2. The CDR3 sequence is 17 residues long. Germline V lookup: CDR1 SGHNT, CDR2 YYREEE (reference sequence). J was trimmed by 2 bases and V by 4 bases; bases with no gene match: 10. CDR3: CASSPVATSGVQETQYF. The CDR3, as DNA: TGTGCCAGCAGCCCAGTGGCGACTAGCGGGGTTCAAGAGACCCAGTACTTC.

The chain couples TRBV29-1 to TRBJ2-2; no reliable D call. Trimming removed 4 bases at V and 1 base at J, with 4 bases between. Germline V CDR1 and CDR2: SQVTM, ANQGSEA. The CDR3 is 12 residues long. The CDR3 spells CSVGQNTGELFF. For the CDR3, the DNA is TGCAGCGTTGGGCAGAACACCGGGGAGCTGTTTTTT.

CDR3 protein: CASGSQGAQSGELFF. The CDR3 coding sequence is TGCGCCAGCGGATCACAGGGGGCGCAAAGCGGGGAGCTGTTTTTT. This chain uses TRBV5-1 with TRBJ2-2; 9 positions agree with TRBD1. CDR1 is SGHRS, CDR2 YFSETQ, per germline. V was pared by 7 bases and J by 7 bases, with 11 bases of the junction left unmatched. This CDR3 is built from 15 residues.

This sequence joins TRBV6-5 and TRBJ1-1; D is perhaps TRBD1 (6 bases). CDR3 length equals 16 residues. Trimming removed 0 bases from V and 4 bases from J, with 15 bases in between. Germline-derived CDR1 and CDR2 are MNHEY and SVGAGI. The CDR3 loop reads CASSYSSGGQATEAFF. The DNA for the CDR3 is TGTGCCAGCAGTTACTCGAGCGGGGGGCAAGCCACTGAAGCTTTCTTT.

The CDR3 is CASIGTSGGAANEQFF. In DNA form, the CDR3 reads TGTGCCAGCATCGGGACTAGCGGGGGGGCGGCGAATGAGCAGTTCTTC. This chain joins TRBV28 and TRBJ2-1; 16 nucleotides line up with TRBD2. This CDR3 is built from 16 residues. CDR1 and CDR2 from the germline V gene are MDHEN and SYDVKM. With 7 bases clipped from V and 7 bases from J, the junction kept 7 bases outside the gene matches.

The table lists this clone with a count of one. Here the CDR3 reads CASSVQQGAVDTQYF. The CDR3 DNA is TGTGCCAGCAGCGTTCAACAGGGGGCCGTAGATACGCAGTATTTT. The rearrangement uses TRBV9 and TRBJ2-3; 9 positions match TRBD1. The V and J ends lost 2 bases and 5 bases, in that order; junction bases with no gene match: 6. Germline CDR1 reads SGDLS; CDR2 reads YYNGEE. This CDR3 contains 15 residues.

As concerns this clone: The same CDR3 can be traced to other DNA sequences in this sample. The V gene is TRBV5-8, the J gene TRBJ1-1; D is uncertain. Germline CDR1 SGHTS, CDR2 YDEGEE. Trimming left V 1 base short and J 4 bases short, with 11 bases between. The CDR3 runs 14 residues. The CDR3 spells CASSLRGLGTEAFF. The CDR3 DNA follows: TGTGCCAGCAGCTTGAGAGGACTCGGCACTGAAGCTTTCTTT.

The gene calls are TRBV12-3 or TRBV12-4 and TRBJ2-7, with TRBD1 matching over 7 bases. The CDR3 spans 12 residues. V shed 4 bases, J shed 5 bases, and the junction held 2 bases outside the gene matches. The CDR3 reads CASSWDRNEQYF. For the CDR3, the DNA is TGTGCCAGCAGTTGGGACAGAAACGAGCAGTACTTC.

The chain links TRBV5-1 to TRBJ2-1; 11 positions match TRBD2. Looked up from germline, CDR1 is SGHRS and CDR2 is YFSETQ. This CDR3 contains 16 residues. V lost 0 bases to trimming and J lost 7 bases; unmatched junction nucleotides: 6. The CDR3 is CASSLVAGGPENEQFF. The CDR3 coding sequence is TGCGCCAGCAGCTTGGTAGCGGGGGGGCCGGAAAATGAGCAGTTCTTC.

This chain links TRBV27 with TRBJ1-4; TRBD1 aligns across 7 bases. This CDR3 region has 17 residues. V trimming: 8 bases; J trimming: 7 bases; junction bases outside the gene matches: 19. CDR1 is MNHEY, CDR2 SMNVEV, per germline (reference sequence). CDR3 residues: CASSPPRGHKEGEKLFF. The CDR3 region has the DNA TGTGCCAGCTCCCCACCAAGGGGGCATAAGGAAGGTGAAAAACTGTTTTTT.

The chain has TRBV18 and TRBJ2-3; D is ambiguous. This CDR3 comprises 12 residues. Germline V gene sequence: CDR1 KGHSH, CDR2 LQKENI. V dropped 7 bases and J dropped 6 bases, with 11 bases sitting between them. The CDR3 bases are TGTGCCAGCTTCCTTGGAGCGGATACGCAGTATTTT. This gives the protein CASFLGADTQYF. The complete variable domain, with remaining parts taken from reference TRBV18 and TRBJ2-3, reads NAGVMQNPRHLVRRRGQEARLRCSPMKGHSHVYWYRQLPEEGLKFMVYLQKENIIDESGMPKERFSAEFPKEGPSILRIQQVVRGDSAAYFCASFLGADTQYFGPGTRLTVL.

The V call is TRBV5-1, the J call TRBJ1-2; 7 bases fit TRBD1. J gave up 8 bases and V 4 bases, and 8 bases lay outside the gene matches. The CDR3 contains 13 residues. From germline, CDR1 is SGHRS and CDR2 YFSETQ. The CDR3 coding sequence is TGCGCCAGCAGCCCGGACAGGAGTGACGGCTACACCTTC. Translation: CASSPDRSDGYTF.

The chain combines TRBV10-3 with TRBJ1-1; a weak D match, TRBD1 (5 bases). V was cut by 7 bases and J by 0 bases, with 18 bases left in between. CDR1 and CDR2 from the germline V gene are ENHRY and SYGVKD. This CDR3 spans 16 amino acids. CDR3 coding DNA: TGTGCCATCAACACCCCTCGGGCGGGGCTGAACACTGAAGCTTTCTTT. Protein product: CAINTPRAGLNTEAFF.

J is TRBJ2-1 and V is TRBV27; 7 nucleotides agree with TRBD1. Germline V gene lookup returns CDR1 MNHEY and CDR2 SMNVEV (reference sequence). CDR3 length equals 14 residues. After removal of 2 bases from V and 4 bases from J, the junction contained 2 bases not matched to a gene. The chain's CDR3 is CASSLMGQYNEQFF. The CDR3 DNA follows: TGTGCCAGCAGTTTAATGGGACAGTACAATGAGCAGTTCTTC.

This chain uses TRBV19 with TRBJ2-3, with a weak D call TRBD1 (6 bases). The germline CDR1 and CDR2 sequences are LNHDA and SQIVND (reference sequence). V shed 9 bases and J shed 0 bases, with 16 bases lying between them. This CDR3 comprises 15 residues. The CDR3 bases are TGTGCCAGCACACAGACAGGTCTAAGCACAGATACGCAGTATTTT. It codes for CASTQTGLSTDTQYF.

The CDR3 sequence is CARSLALAPAKNIQYF. CDR3 nucleotide sequence: TGTGCCAGAAGCTTGGCACTAGCCCCAGCCAAAAACATTCAGTACTTC. This chain links TRBV5-3 with TRBJ2-4; D is possibly TRBD2 (6 bases). TRBV5-3 is treated as an ORF (open reading frame) with a function not yet certain. The germline V and J ends were trimmed by 0 bases and 0 bases, with 10 bases remaining between them. The CDR3 runs 16 residues.

The chain joins TRBV5-1 to TRBJ1-1, with TRBD1 matching 8 bases. The CDR3 loop spans 14 amino acids. Trimming at V came to 4 bases and at J to 6 bases, leaving 8 bases not matched to a gene. In germline, CDR1 is SGHRS, CDR2 YFSETQ. The CDR3 sequence is CASSTSTGASEAFF. The DNA for the CDR3 is TGCGCCAGCAGCACCTCGACAGGGGCCTCTGAAGCTTTCTTT.

The chain uses TRBV19 and TRBJ1-1, with D tentatively TRBD1 (5 bases). V was cut by 3 bases and J by 1 base, with 12 bases left in between. The CDR3 sequence is 15 residues long. The V gene's germline CDR1 is LNHDA and CDR2 SQIVND (reference sequence). In nucleotides, the CDR3 is TGTGCCAGTAGTATTCAGGGCGTTGGGAACACTGAAGCTTTCTTT. This translates into CASSIQGVGNTEAFF.

The genes are TRBV12-5 and TRBJ2-1; 7 bases map to TRBD1. The CDR3 runs to 14 residues. Germline assignment: CDR1 LGHNT and CDR2 FRNRAP. V was clipped by 5 bases and J by 4 bases; unmatched bases: 5. In DNA, the CDR3 is TGTGCTAGTGGTCTTGGGACAGTTTACAATGAGCAGTTCTTC. This codes for CASGLGTVYNEQFF.

The chain joins TRBV10-3 to TRBJ1-5; possibly TRBD1 for D (6 bases). Per germline, CDR1 ENHRY and CDR2 SYGVKD. Deletions cut 3 bases from V and 5 bases from J, with 17 bases between. The CDR3 is made up of 16 amino acids. CDR3 coding DNA: TGTGCCATCAGTGACAGGGGAGGGTCGGTGGATCAGCCCCAGCATTTT. It encodes CAISDRGGSVDQPQHF.

The chain carries TRBV10-3 and TRBJ1-5; D not resolved. The germline gives CDR1 ENHRY, CDR2 SYGVKD. The CDR3 runs to 12 residues. Trimming took off 2 bases at V and 5 bases at J, with 4 bases between the two ends. The CDR3 nucleotides read TGTGCCATCAGTGAGGGAGATCAGCCCCAGCATTTT. Protein product: CAISEGDQPQHF.

The V gene is TRBV11-2, the J gene TRBJ2-3; D unresolved. The CDR3 totals 12 residues. The V gene lost 5 bases and the J gene lost 3 bases, with 6 bases spanning the gap. In germline, CDR1 is SGHAT, CDR2 FQNNGV. CDR3 sequence: CASSRTTDTQYF. The CDR3 DNA sequence: TGTGCCAGCAGCCGAACTACAGATACGCAGTATTTT.